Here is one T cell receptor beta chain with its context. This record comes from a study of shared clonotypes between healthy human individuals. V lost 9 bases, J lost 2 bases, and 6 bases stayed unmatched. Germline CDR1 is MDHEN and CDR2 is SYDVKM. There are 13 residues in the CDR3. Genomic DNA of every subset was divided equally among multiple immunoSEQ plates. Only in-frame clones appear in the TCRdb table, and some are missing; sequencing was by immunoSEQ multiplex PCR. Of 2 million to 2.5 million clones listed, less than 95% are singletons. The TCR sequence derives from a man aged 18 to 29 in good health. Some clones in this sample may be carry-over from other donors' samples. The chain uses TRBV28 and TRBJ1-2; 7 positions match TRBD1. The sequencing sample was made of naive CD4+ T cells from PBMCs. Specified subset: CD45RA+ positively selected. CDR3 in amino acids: CASRGGTNYGYTF. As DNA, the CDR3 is TGTGCCAGTCGAGGGGGCACCAACTATGGCTACACCTTC.